The following is a TCR beta chain sequence with its context. This record belongs to a study of T cells in Graves' hyperthyroidism and ophthalmopathy. The V end lost 3 bases, the J end lost 3 bases, and 14 bases lay between the germline ends. The CDR3 loop spans 16 amino acids. Germline V CDR1 and CDR2: MGHDK, SYGVNS. Amplification of TCR beta CDR3 regions used RNA as the template. Researchers ran a first-round RT-PCR on the TCR CDR3 using the HTBI primer set. TCRdb recomputed calls from the multiplex PCR reads with MiXCR, one row per CDR3 protein. Among under 300,000 distinct CDR3 sequences listed, 13% to 15% were seen once.

The chain employs TRBV25-1 and TRBJ2-2; D may be TRBD1 (5 bases). This receptor was identified in a woman between 50 and 59 years old with Graves' hyperthyroidism that later progressed to Graves' ophthalmopathy. The specimen was blood. The CDR3 loop is CASSDIGALDTGELFF. The CDR3 coding sequence is TGTGCCAGCAGTGATATAGGGGCGTTGGACACCGGGGAGCTGTTTTTT.